Presented here are 10 T cell receptor beta chains from one specimen sequenced in a study of T cell responses to AZD1222 COVID-19 vaccine (TCRdb year 2021). The library was prepared using the immunoSEQ multiplex PCR assay. TCRdb's version of the immuneACCESS table is confined to in-frame rearrangements and falls short of the full clone set. An unresolved V gene accounts for under half of the shortfall where checked; the remainder is of unknown origin. Across this sample there are 150,000 to 180,000 clones, with 80% to 90% seen only once. The ten top clones hold just under 7% of the sample. The meaning of the sample's time point label: sample from adult after SARS-CoV-2 infection, after symptom onset. This specimen was peripheral blood, taken after recovery from COVID-19. These receptors all stem from an adult who had recovered from COVID-19.

This chain joins TRBV5-6 and TRBJ2-3; TRBD2 agrees at 9 bases. The V gene's germline CDR1 is SGHDT and CDR2 YYEEEE. J was trimmed by 3 bases and V by 2 bases; bases with no gene match: 10. CDR3 size: 17 residues. The CDR3 DNA reads TGTGCCAGCAGCTTAATCAGAGCGGGGGGCCGAACAGATACGCAGTATTTT. Translated, it gives CASSLIRAGGRTDTQYF.

This clone was seen once. The chain combines TRBV29-1 with TRBJ2-7; 7 nucleotides match TRBD1. After removal of 7 bases from V and 6 bases from J, the junction contained 9 bases not matched to a gene. Germline CDR1 reads SQVTM; CDR2 reads ANQGSEA. This CDR3 region has 12 residues. CDR3 DNA: TGCAGCGCCGGACAGGCTCTTGGCGAGCAGTACTTC. It yields the protein CSAGQALGEQYF.

The chain joins TRBV7-2 to TRBJ2-5, with TRBD1 matching 9 bases. Per germline, CDR1 SGHTA and CDR2 FQGNSA. The CDR3 runs 15 residues. The V and J ends lost 3 bases and 5 bases, in that order; junction bases with no gene match: 7. The CDR3 protein is CASSLGDRERETQYF. The CDR3 DNA reads as TGTGCCAGCAGCTTGGGGGACAGGGAGAGGGAGACCCAGTACTTC. The whole variable domain, remainder taken from reference TRBV7-2 and TRBJ2-5, is GAGVSQSPSNKVTEKGKDVELRCDPISGHTALYWYRQSLGQGLEFLIYFQGNSAPDKSGLPSDRFSAERTGGSVSTLTIQRTQQEDSAVYLCASSLGDRERETQYFGPGTRLLVL.

This clone has just one count. The rearrangement uses TRBV28 and TRBJ1-5; D uncertain. Looked up from germline, CDR1 is MDHEN and CDR2 is SYDVKM. The CDR3 covers 13 residues. Trimming took 3 bases from V and 3 from J, leaving 6 bases between them. The CDR3: CASSFSLNQPQHF. The CDR3 coding sequence is TGTGCCAGCAGTTTCAGCCTCAATCAGCCCCAGCATTTT.

The V gene is TRBV28, the J gene TRBJ2-7, with a tentative D call TRBD2 (6 bases). In germline, CDR1 is MDHEN, CDR2 SYDVKM. This CDR3 has 13 residues. V was pared by 3 bases and J by 4 bases, with 10 bases between. The CDR3 bases are TGTGCCAGCAGTTTGAGCGGAGGGTACGAGCAGTACTTC. Residues: CASSLSGGYEQYF.

A remark on this clone: The same CDR3 also results from other DNA sequences found in this sample. The chain links TRBV28 to TRBJ2-6, with D uncertain. Between the trimmed V and J ends, which lost 2 bases and 2 bases, there was a span of 10 bases. This CDR3 is built from 16 residues. Germline CDR1 reads MDHEN; CDR2 reads SYDVKM. DNA for the CDR3: TGTGCCAGCAGTTTACTGGGTGGAGCTGGGGCCAACGTCCTGACTTTC. Translation gives CASSLLGGAGANVLTF.

V usage is TRBV5-6 and J usage is TRBJ2-1, with 11 bases that match TRBD2. V shed 5 bases, J shed 8 bases, and the junction held 9 bases outside the gene matches. This CDR3 is 15 amino acids long. The germline gives CDR1 SGHDT, CDR2 YYEEEE. The CDR3 protein is CASRIAGGPVDEQFF. CDR3 nucleotides: TGTGCCAGCAGAATAGCGGGAGGGCCTGTGGATGAGCAGTTCTTC.

The chain recombines TRBV18 with TRBJ2-3; 14 bases map to TRBD2. The CDR3 is 18 residues long. V was pared by 0 bases and J by 1 base, with 3 bases of the junction left unmatched. Germline V gives CDR1 KGHSH, CDR2 LQKENI. The CDR3 DNA reads TGTGCCAGCTCACCACCGGGACTAGCGGGAGTGGGCACAGATACGCAGTATTTT. This sequence encodes CASSPPGLAGVGTDTQYF. Full variable domain (outside the CDR3, taken from reference TRBV18 and TRBJ2-3): NAGVMQNPRHLVRRRGQEARLRCSPMKGHSHVYWYRQLPEEGLKFMVYLQKENIIDESGMPKERFSAEFPKEGPSILRIQQVVRGDSAAYFCASSPPGLAGVGTDTQYFGPGTRLTVL.

A single count supports this clone. The rearrangement links TRBV5-1 to TRBJ2-7, with 7 bases that match TRBD2. The CDR3 runs 12 residues. V shed 5 bases, J shed 5 bases, and the junction held 4 bases outside the gene matches. Germline V gene data show CDR1 as SGHRS and CDR2 as YFSETQ. The CDR3 coding sequence is TGCGCCAGCAGTCGGGGGGAGGACGAGCAGTACTTC. This sequence encodes CASSRGEDEQYF.

The gene calls are TRBV11-1 and TRBJ2-3; possible D gene TRBD2, 6 bases. This CDR3 region has 14 residues. CDR1 and CDR2 from the germline V gene are SGHAT and FQDESV (reference sequence). V was cut by 8 bases and J by 0 bases, with 12 bases left in between. The CDR3 protein is CASLRAGSTDTQYF. The CDR3 bases are TGTGCCAGCCTGCGGGCGGGGAGCACAGATACGCAGTATTTT.